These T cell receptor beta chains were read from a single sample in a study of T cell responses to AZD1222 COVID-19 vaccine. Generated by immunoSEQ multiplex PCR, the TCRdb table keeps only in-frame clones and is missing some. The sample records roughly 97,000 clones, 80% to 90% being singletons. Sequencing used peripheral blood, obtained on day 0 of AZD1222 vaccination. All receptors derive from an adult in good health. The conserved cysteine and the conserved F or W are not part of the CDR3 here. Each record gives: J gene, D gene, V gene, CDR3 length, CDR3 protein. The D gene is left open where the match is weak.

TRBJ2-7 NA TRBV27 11 ASSSPFLNEQY
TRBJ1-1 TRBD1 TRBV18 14 ASSPYVSDRDTEAF
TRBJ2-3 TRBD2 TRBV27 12 ATRIGGGTDTQY
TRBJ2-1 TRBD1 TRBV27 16 ASSPTSQIRTGANEQF
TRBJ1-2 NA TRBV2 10 ASSEWRSGYT
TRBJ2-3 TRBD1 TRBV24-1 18 ATSDPSNPIGDRATDTQY
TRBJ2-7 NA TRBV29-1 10 SAGSQRDEQY
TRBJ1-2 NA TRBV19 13 ASKTRGRTNYGYT
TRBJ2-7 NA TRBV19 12 ASSIAPSFYEQY
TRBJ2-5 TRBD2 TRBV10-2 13 ASSESGTSLETQY
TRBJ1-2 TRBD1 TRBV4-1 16 ASSQLVPRQGLYYGYT
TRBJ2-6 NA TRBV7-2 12 ASSLARGANVLT
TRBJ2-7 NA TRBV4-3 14 ASSQGIRAAVYEQY
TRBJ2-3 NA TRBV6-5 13 ASSGRGLTGEGQY
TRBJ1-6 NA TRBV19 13 ASSIAETDNSPLH
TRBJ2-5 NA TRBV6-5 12 ASSYSRQVETQY
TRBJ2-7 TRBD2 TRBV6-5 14 ASSYLLTSGRREQY
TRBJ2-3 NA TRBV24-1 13 ATSDLGGEVDTQY
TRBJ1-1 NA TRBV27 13 ASSPSRVVNTEAF
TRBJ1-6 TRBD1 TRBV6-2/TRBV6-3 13 ASSYGGQGVSPLH
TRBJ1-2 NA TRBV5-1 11 ASSFDGIYGYT
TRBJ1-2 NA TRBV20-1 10 SASPGAYGYT
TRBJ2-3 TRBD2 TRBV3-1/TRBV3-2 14 ASSQVSGGLTDTQY
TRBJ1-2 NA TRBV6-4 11 ASSPSGSYGYT
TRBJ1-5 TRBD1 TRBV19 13 ASSGVGQGVQPQH
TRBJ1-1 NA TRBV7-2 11 ASSFAHPPEAF
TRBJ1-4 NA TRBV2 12 ARGDGGDNEKLF
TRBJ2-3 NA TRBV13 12 ASSLSASPDTQY
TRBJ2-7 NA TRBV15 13 ATSRDLKVAYEQY
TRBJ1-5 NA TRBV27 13 ASSLRPRGNQPQH
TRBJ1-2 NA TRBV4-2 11 ASSRGHIIAYT
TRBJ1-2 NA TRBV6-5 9 ATGQYYGYT
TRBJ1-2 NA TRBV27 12 ASGLLQGTYGYT
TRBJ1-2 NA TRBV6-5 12 ASAVWEGHDGYT
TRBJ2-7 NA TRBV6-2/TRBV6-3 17 ASSYPMSRWGDKTYEQY
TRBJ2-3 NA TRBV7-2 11 AVRGVSTDTQY
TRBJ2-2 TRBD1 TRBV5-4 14 ASSTGQGAGTGELF
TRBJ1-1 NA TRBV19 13 ASSIGSYRNTEAF
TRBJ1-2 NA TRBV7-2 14 ASSPGTRVDGYGYT
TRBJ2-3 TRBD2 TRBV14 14 ASSSLTSGGADTQY
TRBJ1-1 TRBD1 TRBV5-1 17 ASSWGQGGGIGMNTEAF
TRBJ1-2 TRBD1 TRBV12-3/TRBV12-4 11 ASSGTALYGYT